The 30 T cell receptor beta chains given below trace back to one sample, sequenced in a study of response to subunit inactivated influenza vaccine. One entry per CDR3 protein, called by TCRdb with MiXCR from the RT-PCR reads. The table lists roughly 700,000 distinct CDR3 sequences, more than 15% of them singletons. The sample in question was PBMCs from blood, obtained 11 to 12 days after vaccination. The receptors come from a man over 45 who received an inactivated influenza vaccine.

This chain connects TRBV4-2 to TRBJ2-3; D ambiguous. V was shortened by 0 bases and J by 3 bases, with 4 bases between the two germline ends. Germline V CDR1 and CDR2: LGHNA, YNFKEQ. The CDR3 sequence is 13 residues long. The CDR3 DNA is TGTGCCAGCAGCCAAGATAGGACAGATACGCAGTATTTT. Amino acid sequence: CASSQDRTDTQYF.

This clonotype was detected a few times. The chain has TRBV29-1 and TRBJ2-3, with 12 bases fitting TRBD2. The germline gives CDR1 SQVTM, CDR2 ANQGSEA. The CDR3 has 14 residues. Trimming removed 6 bases from V and 2 bases from J; junction bases left unmatched: 3. The CDR3 DNA reads TGCAGCGTGGGGACTAGCGGGCTCACAGATACGCAGTATTTT. Its translation is CSVGTSGLTDTQYF.

A remark on this clonotype: This clone may be a read error of a much larger clone one base away. The chain employs TRBV20-1 and TRBJ2-4; D is unclear. Judging by the DNA end, TRBJ2-1 fits better; the J call may be wrong. The CDR3 sequence is 13 residues long. Germline lookup yields CDR1 DFQATT and CDR2 SNEGSKA (reference sequence). CDR3 residues: CSARDRPKNIQFF. The CDR3 DNA follows: TGCAGTGCTAGAGATCGTCCCAAAAACATTCAGTTCTTC.

The V call is TRBV12-3 or TRBV12-4, the J call TRBJ2-1, with TRBD2 matching over 11 bases. The J segment lost 10 bases and the V segment lost 1 base, leaving 3 bases of the junction unmatched. The CDR3 runs 14 residues. The CDR3 DNA sequence: TGTGCCAGCAGTTTAGGACTAGCGGGACGGGAGCAGTTCTTC. The encoded protein is CASSLGLAGREQFF.

This clonotype was picked up a small number of times. The rearrangement links TRBV29-1 to TRBJ2-1, with D uncertain. The CDR3 runs to 13 residues. Germline V gene lookup returns CDR1 SQVTM and CDR2 ANQGSEA. The germline V and J ends were trimmed by 5 bases and 4 bases, with 12 bases remaining between them. In DNA, the CDR3 is TGCAGCGTTACCTTCATGCTGTACAATGAGCAGTTCTTC. As protein: CSVTFMLYNEQFF.

This clonotype was seen ten or more times. This rearrangement joins TRBV12-3 or TRBV12-4 to TRBJ1-6; D remains ambiguous. This CDR3 has 16 residues. V was pared by 2 bases and J by 6 bases, with 14 bases between. The CDR3 is CASSLFVRKSNSPLHF. CDR3 nucleotide sequence: TGTGCCAGCAGTTTATTCGTAAGAAAGAGTAATTCACCCCTCCACTTT.

V and J are TRBV7-9 and TRBJ2-7; D is uncertain. CDR3 size: 14 residues. Germline V gene data show CDR1 as SEHNR and CDR2 as FQNEAQ (reference sequence). Trimming stripped 8 bases from V and 0 bases from J, with 14 bases between. The CDR3 DNA reads TGTGCCAGCCACATGTCCGGGTCCTCCTACGAGCAGTACTTC. Translation gives CASHMSGSSYEQYF. Full variable domain (outside the CDR3, taken from reference TRBV7-9 and TRBJ2-7): DTGVSQNPRHKITKRGQNVTFRCDPISEHNRLYWYRQTLGQGPEFLTYFQNEAQLEKSRLLSDRFSAERPKGSFSTLEIQRTEQGDSAMYLCASHMSGSSYEQYFGPGTRLTVT.

This chain joins TRBV28 and TRBJ1-1; D unclear. Germline V gene lookup returns CDR1 MDHEN and CDR2 SYDVKM. V shed 7 bases and J shed 3 bases, with 15 bases lying between them. The CDR3 is 14 residues long. CDR3 bases: TGTGCCAGCACCGTCGGACGGTGGGACACTGAAGCTTTCTTT. This gives the protein CASTVGRWDTEAFF.

CDR3 bases: TGTGCCAGCAGCTACGTCCGACGGGCCGGGACTGAAGCTTTCTTT. Amino acids: CASSYVRRAGTEAFF. The V gene is TRBV6-5, the J gene TRBJ1-1; D is uncertain. Germline values: CDR1 MNHEY, CDR2 SVGAGI. Trimming shortened V by 6 bases and J by 5 bases, and 19 bases separated the two germline ends. This CDR3 has 15 amino acids.

This clonotype was observed a few times. V is TRBV4-1 and J is TRBJ2-1, with 8 bases identical to TRBD2. Germline V lookup: CDR1 MGHRA, CDR2 YSYEKL. CDR3 length: 17 amino acids. V trimming: 3 bases; J trimming: 6 bases; junction bases outside the gene matches: 13. The CDR3 loop is CASSQVGRGLAGNEQFF. CDR3 nucleotide sequence: TGCGCCAGCAGCCAGGTGGGACGAGGACTAGCCGGCAATGAGCAGTTCTTC.

The V call is TRBV20-1, the J call TRBJ2-1; D is perhaps TRBD2 (5 bases). Germline CDR1 and CDR2: DFQATT and SNEGSKA (reference sequence). V was shortened by 4 bases and J by 3 bases, with 13 bases between the two germline ends. This CDR3 contains 14 residues. CDR3 residues: CSATASSYYNEQFF. The CDR3 region has the DNA TGCAGTGCTACTGCTAGCAGCTACTACAATGAGCAGTTCTTC.

This chain links TRBV12-3 or TRBV12-4 with TRBJ2-1, with 8 bases fitting TRBD2. This CDR3 spans 16 amino acids. V gave up 6 bases and J gave up 4 bases; unmatched junction bases: 11. The CDR3 is CASRGIGGGTYNEQFF. The DNA of the CDR3 is TGTGCCAGCAGGGGGATCGGCGGGGGGACATACAATGAGCAGTTCTTC.

The rearrangement uses TRBV5-1 and TRBJ1-6, with 7 bases identical to TRBD1. Unmatched junction bases numbered 8, after V lost 4 bases and J lost 7 bases. CDR1 SGHRS and CDR2 YFSETQ come from the germline V gene. CDR3 size: 15 residues. DNA for the CDR3: TGCGCCAGCAGCGGCAATACAGGGGACAATTCACCCCTCCACTTT. Encoded protein: CASSGNTGDNSPLHF.

This chain connects TRBV12-3 or TRBV12-4 to TRBJ1-5; D is ambiguous. V was pared by 1 base and J by 9 bases, with 10 bases between. This CDR3 is 13 amino acids long. The CDR3 region is CASSLGAQRPQHF. CDR3 DNA sequence: TGTGCCAGCAGTTTAGGGGCACAAAGGCCCCAGCATTTT.

This sequence joins TRBV12-3 or TRBV12-4 and TRBJ2-7, with TRBD1 matching 7 bases. Losses at the gene ends were 1 base for V and 2 bases for J; bases not matched to a gene: 5. CDR3 size: 15 residues. The DNA for the CDR3 is TGTGCCAGCAGTTTAGGAAGGGGACAGCCCTACGAGCAGTACTTC. Its protein product is CASSLGRGQPYEQYF.

This clonotype was found a few times. CDR3 in amino acids: CASSGGRIDEKLFF. As DNA, the CDR3 is TGTGCCAGCAGCGGAGGACGGATTGATGAAAAACTGTTTTTT. This chain uses TRBV6-1 with TRBJ1-4; D not resolved. The CDR3 covers 14 residues. V lost 6 bases to trimming and J lost 6 bases, with 14 bases between them. Germline loops: CDR1 MNHNS, CDR2 SASEGT.

Many counts were recorded for this clonotype. The chain joins TRBV7-3 to TRBJ2-1; no firm D call. V dropped 0 bases and J dropped 0 bases, with 6 bases sitting between them. The CDR3 extends over 15 amino acids. CDR1 and CDR2 (germline): SGHTA, FQGTGA. The CDR3 DNA follows: TGTGCCAGCAGCTTAACAAGGAGCTCCTACAATGAGCAGTTCTTC. Its protein product is CASSLTRSSYNEQFF.

The CDR3 region is CASSRQGSTNEKLFF. CDR3 DNA: TGTGCCAGCAGCAGACAGGGGTCAACTAATGAAAAACTGTTTTTT. The chain carries TRBV9 and TRBJ1-4; the match to TRBD1 covers 8 bases. CDR1 SGDLS and CDR2 YYNGEE come from the germline V gene. The V segment lost 4 bases and the J segment 0 bases; nucleotides outside the gene matches: 2. This CDR3 contains 15 residues.

This clonotype was seen only once. The chain employs TRBV2 and TRBJ2-7; D call uncertain. The CDR3 has 12 residues. Per the germline V gene, CDR1 is SNHLY and CDR2 is FYNNEI. Trimming cost V 7 bases and J 3 bases, with 10 bases left between them. CDR3 protein: CASNKGGYEQYF. The CDR3 bases are TGTGCCAGCAACAAAGGCGGCTACGAGCAGTACTTC.

The J gene is TRBJ1-2, the V gene TRBV7-9; 7 positions match TRBD1. This CDR3 spans 15 amino acids. V lost 1 base, J lost 5 bases, and 7 bases stayed unmatched. In germline, CDR1 is SEHNR, CDR2 FQNEAQ (reference sequence). CDR3 in DNA: TGTGCCAGCAGCTTAGATACAGGGGTGCAGTATGGCTACACCTTC. This encodes CASSLDTGVQYGYTF.

This clonotype was picked up a small number of times. The V call is TRBV4-1, the J call TRBJ2-3, with 7 nucleotides matching TRBD1. CDR1 is MGHRA and CDR2 is YSYEKL in the germline V gene. Unmatched junction bases numbered 5, after V lost 8 bases and J lost 0 bases. The CDR3 has 14 amino acids. CDR3 nucleotides: TGCGCCAGCGGGGACAGACCTAGCACAGATACGCAGTATTTT. It specifies CASGDRPSTDTQYF.

The rearrangement links TRBV29-1 to TRBJ1-5; 7 positions match TRBD1. The germline V gene encodes CDR1 SQVTM and CDR2 ANQGSEA. CDR3 size: 15 residues. V was clipped by 4 bases and J by 0 bases; unmatched bases: 6. The CDR3: CSVVVRTGSNQPQHF. In nucleotides, the CDR3 is TGCAGCGTTGTTGTCAGGACAGGTAGCAATCAGCCCCAGCATTTT.

The table lists this clonotype with a few counts. The chain joins TRBV12-3 or TRBV12-4 to TRBJ2-1; D possibly corresponds to TRBD2 (5 bases). This CDR3 has 17 residues. Trimming left V 4 bases short and J 2 bases short, with 18 bases between. The CDR3 nucleotides are TGTGCCAGCAGTTGCTACCACGGGAAGAGGCCCTACAATGAGCAGTTCTTC. Translated, it gives CASSCYHGKRPYNEQFF.

This chain joins TRBV25-1 and TRBJ2-7; 7 positions match TRBD1. From germline, CDR1 is MGHDK and CDR2 SYGVNS. V gave up 1 base and J gave up 2 bases; unmatched junction bases: 8. The CDR3 spans 16 residues. The CDR3 loop is CASSELPSQGPYEQYF. CDR3 DNA sequence: TGTGCCAGCAGTGAATTGCCTTCACAGGGGCCCTACGAGCAGTACTTC.

The genes are TRBV12-3 or TRBV12-4 and TRBJ2-7; 9 nucleotides align to TRBD2. Germline trimming cut 6 bases from V and 7 bases from J; bases unmatched to any gene: 10. The CDR3 is made up of 14 amino acids. The CDR3: CASSRSGRGGEQYF. The CDR3 coding sequence is TGTGCCAGCAGCCGTAGCGGGAGAGGTGGAGAGCAGTACTTC.

The chain employs TRBV9 and TRBJ2-7; 10 bases map to TRBD2. Germline trimming cut 0 bases from V and 7 bases from J; bases unmatched to any gene: 7. The CDR3 has 15 amino acids. In germline, CDR1 is SGDLS, CDR2 YYNGEE. CDR3 sequence (DNA): TGTGCCAGCAGCGTAGCGGCTAGCGGGAGAGGGGAGCAGTACTTC. Its translation: CASSVAASGRGEQYF.

The table lists this clonotype with a few counts. The rearrangement joins TRBV5-1 to TRBJ1-4; D call uncertain. This CDR3 contains 16 residues. V was trimmed by 0 bases and J by 0 bases, leaving 9 bases between them. From germline, CDR1 is SGHRS and CDR2 YFSETQ. CDR3 loop: CASSLATAPTNEKLFF. DNA of the CDR3: TGCGCCAGCAGCTTGGCTACAGCGCCAACTAATGAAAAACTGTTTTTT. The variable domain in full, completed from reference TRBV5-1 and TRBJ1-4, reads KAGVTQTPRYLIKTRGQQVTLSCSPISGHRSVSWYQQTPGQGLQFLFEYFSETQRNKGNFPGRFSGRQFSNSRSEMNVSTLELGDSALYLCASSLATAPTNEKLFFGSGTQLSVL.

This clonotype has only a few counts. J is TRBJ2-2 and V is TRBV4-3; 7 nucleotides match TRBD2. The germline CDR1 and CDR2 sequences are LGHNA and YSLEER. V trimming: 1 base; J trimming: 7 bases; junction bases outside the gene matches: 12. The CDR3 loop spans 17 amino acids. The CDR3 DNA reads as TGCGCCAGCAGCCAAGGGGGGATCGGGGGGAAAGGCGGGGAGCTGTTTTTT. Translating gives CASSQGGIGGKGGELFF.

The chain couples TRBV4-1 to TRBJ2-1, with D uncertain. Deletions cut 2 bases from V and 7 bases from J, with 18 bases between. Per germline, CDR1 MGHRA and CDR2 YSYEKL. The CDR3 spans 16 residues. Written as DNA, the CDR3 is TGCGCCAGCAGCCAACACGTGATAGGGTTCGGGAATGAGCAGTTCTTC. This encodes CASSQHVIGFGNEQFF.

This chain links TRBV29-1 with TRBJ2-3, with D perhaps matching TRBD2 (5 bases). The CDR3 sequence is 13 residues long. The ends were cut back, 1 base at V and 6 bases at J, with 11 bases in the middle. Germline CDR1 reads SQVTM; CDR2 reads ANQGSEA. As DNA, the CDR3 is TGCAGCGTTGAAGTGGCACGGGGTGATACGCAGTATTTT. Amino acids: CSVEVARGDTQYF.